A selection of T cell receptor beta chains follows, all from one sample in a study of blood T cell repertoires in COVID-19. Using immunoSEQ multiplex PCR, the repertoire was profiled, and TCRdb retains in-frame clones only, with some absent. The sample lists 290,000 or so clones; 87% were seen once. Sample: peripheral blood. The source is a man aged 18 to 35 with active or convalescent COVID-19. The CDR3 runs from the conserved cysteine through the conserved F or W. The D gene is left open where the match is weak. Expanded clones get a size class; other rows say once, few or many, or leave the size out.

CSAGTGSRGSGGQETQYF	TGCAGTGCCGGGACAGGGTCTCGCGGGAGCGGTGGGCAAGAGACCCAGTACTTC	TRBJ2-5	TRBV29-1	-	TRBD1
CAISESSGWEKLFF	TGTGCCATCAGTGAGTCGTCAGGGTGGGAAAAACTGTTTTTT	TRBJ1-4	TRBV10-3	-	-
CASSFSTANYGYTF	TGCGCCAGCAGCTTCTCGACAGCTAACTATGGCTACACCTTC	TRBJ1-2	TRBV4-1	once	-
CASSYTGTGEDEQYF	TGTGCCAGCAGTTACACCGGGACAGGGGAGGACGAGCAGTACTTC	TRBJ2-7	TRBV6-5	-	TRBD1
CASSLDAAYEQYF	TGTGCCAGCAGCTTGGATGCAGCCTACGAGCAGTACTTC	TRBJ2-7	TRBV5-6	-	-
CASRTERNTEAFF	TGTGCCAGCCGGACAGAACGGAACACTGAAGCTTTCTTT	TRBJ1-1	TRBV2	-	-
CASGTGVIYEQYF	TGTGCCAGCGGGACAGGGGTAATCTACGAGCAGTACTTC	TRBJ2-7	TRBV2	-	TRBD1
CASGQLVGDEQFF	TGTGCCAGTGGACAGTTAGTAGGCGATGAGCAGTTCTTC	TRBJ2-1	TRBV12-3/TRBV12-4	-	-
CASSLYRDRGTDTQYF	TGTGCCAGCAGTTTGTACCGGGACAGGGGCACAGATACGCAGTATTTT	TRBJ2-3	TRBV27	-	TRBD1
CASSATSGKQGAKNIQYF	TGTGCCAGCAGCGCTACTAGCGGGAAACAAGGGGCCAAAAACATTCAGTACTTC	TRBJ2-4	TRBV9	-	TRBD2
CASSLALSTNEKLFF	TGCGCCAGCAGCTTGGCTCTATCAACTAATGAAAAACTGTTTTTT	TRBJ1-4	TRBV5-1	-	-
CASSGTGNYGYTF	TGTGCCAGCAGTGGGACAGGGAACTATGGCTACACCTTC	TRBJ1-2	TRBV2	once	TRBD1
CASSVTMAAPIQETQYF	TGTGCCAGCAGCGTAACTATGGCGGCCCCCATACAAGAGACCCAGTACTTC	TRBJ2-5	TRBV7-8	-	-
CASSRLAGGPPGELFF	TGTGCCAGCAGCCGACTAGCGGGAGGGCCTCCCGGGGAGCTGTTTTTT	TRBJ2-2	TRBV7-7	-	TRBD2
CASREPQGNGYGYTF	TGTGCCAGTAGGGAACCACAGGGGAACGGCTATGGCTACACCTTC	TRBJ1-2	TRBV19	-	TRBD1
CAIGGSTNYGYTF	TGTGCCATCGGCGGATCTACTAACTATGGCTACACCTTC	TRBJ1-2	TRBV10-3	once	-
CASSLGPDSQDVQETQYF	TGTGCCAGCAGTTTAGGCCCGGACAGCCAAGACGTCCAAGAGACCCAGTACTTC	TRBJ2-5	TRBV28	-	-
CASTNFGQGIYEQFF	TGTGCCAGCACCAATTTCGGACAGGGTATCTATGAGCAGTTCTTC	TRBJ2-1	TRBV28	-	TRBD1
CASSLVQGAQETQYF	TGTGCCAGCAGCTTAGTGCAGGGGGCGCAGGAGACCCAGTACTTC	TRBJ2-5	TRBV7-9	-	TRBD1
CASSGVRVPTEAFF	TGTGCCAGCAGTGGAGTGAGGGTACCCACTGAAGCTTTCTTT	TRBJ1-1	TRBV27	-	-
CASSLETGTYEQYF	TGTGCCAGCAGCTTAGAAACAGGGACCTACGAGCAGTACTTC	TRBJ2-7	TRBV11-2	-	-
CASIPGQGTYEQYF	TGTGCCAGCATTCCGGGACAGGGGACCTACGAGCAGTACTTC	TRBJ2-7	TRBV6-6	few	TRBD1
CASSLVAGNTEAFF	TGTGCCAGCAGTTTGGTGGCGGGGAACACTGAAGCTTTCTTT	TRBJ1-1	TRBV27	-	-
CASSPGQGINEQFF	TGTGCCAGCTCACCAGGACAGGGTATCAATGAGCAGTTCTTC	TRBJ2-1	TRBV18	once	TRBD1
CASSLQGFYEQYF	TGTGCCAGCTCGCTACAGGGCTTCTACGAGCAGTACTTC	TRBJ2-7	TRBV18	-	-
CASSPGRGSGELFF	TGCGCCAGCAGCCCTGGGAGGGGTTCAGGGGAGCTGTTTTTT	TRBJ2-2	TRBV4-1	-	TRBD2
CASSTRSGESTDTQYF	TGTGCCAGCAGTACCCGTAGCGGGGAGAGCACAGATACGCAGTATTTT	TRBJ2-3	TRBV6-6	few	TRBD2
CASSLDNGLAGEFF	TGTGCCAGCAGCTTAGATAACGGACTAGCGGGGGAGTTCTTC	TRBJ2-4	TRBV7-2	-	TRBD2
CASSLSGDRVGYTF	TGTGCCAGCAGCTTGAGCGGGGACAGGGTCGGCTACACCTTC	TRBJ1-2	TRBV5-6	-	TRBD1
CASFRGRGTSNTGELFF	TGTGCCAGCTTCCGGGGAAGAGGGACTAGTAACACCGGGGAGCTGTTTTTT	TRBJ2-2	TRBV18	-	TRBD2
CASSQRVGGREKLFF	TGTGCCAGCAGCCAAAGAGTCGGGGGGAGGGAAAAACTGTTTTTT	TRBJ1-4	TRBV4-2	-	-
CASSLIDRAEDTQYF	TGTGCCAGCAGCTTAATCGACAGGGCTGAAGATACGCAGTATTTT	TRBJ2-3	TRBV5-6	-	TRBD1
CASSSQGTGELFF	TGTGCCAGCAGCTCTCAGGGGACCGGGGAGCTGTTTTTT	TRBJ2-2	TRBV5-4	few	-
CASYRTSGSVYEQYF	TGTGCCAGCTACCGGACTAGCGGGAGTGTCTACGAGCAGTACTTC	TRBJ2-7	TRBV18	few	TRBD2
CASAEGVQNIQYF	TGTGCCAGCGCCGAGGGTGTACAAAACATTCAGTACTTC	TRBJ2-4	TRBV12-3/TRBV12-4	-	-
CASSDASGSSTDTQYF	TGTGCCAGCAGCGATGCTAGCGGGAGCAGCACAGATACGCAGTATTTT	TRBJ2-3	TRBV9	-	TRBD2
CASSGSEQFF	TGTGCCAGCAGCGGGAGTGAGCAGTTCTTC	TRBJ2-1	TRBV9	-	-
CATSRLTGVGEKLFF	TGTGCCACCAGCAGATTGACAGGGGTAGGGGAAAAACTGTTTTTT	TRBJ1-4	TRBV15	-	TRBD1
CASKGQDNEQFF	TGTGCCAGCAAGGGACAGGACAATGAGCAGTTCTTC	TRBJ2-1	TRBV21-1	-	-
CASSPGQEAFF	TGTGCCAGCAGCCCCGGACAAGAAGCTTTCTTT	TRBJ1-1	TRBV7-9	-	-
CASSPTVTYEQYF	TGCGCCAGCAGCCCAACAGTAACCTACGAGCAGTACTTC	TRBJ2-7	TRBV5-1	-	-
CASSQPSGGSSDTQYF	TGTGCCAGCAGCCAACCTAGCGGGGGAAGCTCGGATACGCAGTATTTT	TRBJ2-3	TRBV4-2	-	TRBD2
CASSSGQGNNEQFF	TGTGCCAGCAGCTCCGGACAGGGAAACAATGAGCAGTTCTTC	TRBJ2-1	TRBV7-3	many	TRBD1
CASGGRIRGEQFF	TGTGCCAGCGGCGGGAGAATTCGGGGTGAGCAGTTCTTC	TRBJ2-1	TRBV5-8	once	TRBD2
CASSVGADYQPQHF	TGTGCCAGCAGCGTTGGGGCAGACTATCAGCCCCAGCATTTT	TRBJ1-5	TRBV9	few	-
CASSLADRVAYEQYF	TGCGCCAGCAGCTTGGCGGACAGGGTGGCCTACGAGCAGTACTTC	TRBJ2-7	TRBV5-1	-	TRBD1
CASSHRGTQRDQPQHF	TGTGCCAGCTCCCACCGAGGGACTCAAAGAGATCAGCCCCAGCATTTT	TRBJ1-5	TRBV18	-	-
CASSLVGRGFLLAKNIQYF	TGTGCCAGCAGCTTAGTGGGCAGGGGGTTCCTGCTAGCCAAAAACATTCAGTACTTC	TRBJ2-4	TRBV11-2	-	TRBD1
CASSSGGILHGYTF	TGTGCCAGCAGCTCCGGTGGTATTTTGCATGGCTACACCTTC	TRBJ1-2	TRBV5-4	few	-